This TCR beta chain was recorded in a study of blood T cell repertoires in COVID-19. The assay was immunoSEQ multiplex PCR, and TCRdb's table has in-frame clones only and misses some. The sample records some 240,000 clones, approximately 86% being singletons. This CDR3 spans 17 amino acids. Trimming took 5 bases from V and 7 from J; bases not matched to a gene: 11. Per germline, CDR1 SGHVS and CDR2 FNYEAQ. The J gene is TRBJ2-1, the V gene TRBV7-6; 13 bases line up with TRBD2. The source is a woman between 40 and 50 years old with acute COVID-19. The sequenced sample consisted of PBMCs or T cells enriched from blood (not recorded which). Here the CDR3 DNA reads TGTGCCAGCAGCCGGGTGACTGAGGGACTAGCGGGGAATGAGCAGTTCTTC. It is translated as CASSRVTEGLAGNEQFF.